The rows below give T cell receptor beta chains drawn from one sample of a study of shared clonotypes between healthy human individuals. Clones were sequenced by immunoSEQ multiplex PCR, and TCRdb holds only the in-frame ones, with some missing. The sample records around 1,900,000 clones, around 93% being singletons. Sample: naive CD8+ T cells from PBMCs. Receptors were obtained from a man younger than 35 in good health. Some clones in this sample may be carry-over from other donors' samples. Both conserved end residues are part of each CDR3. The D gene is left open where the match is weak. Clone sizes are given selectively: once, few, many, or a class where the clone is expanded.

d_call | j_call | v_call | clone_size | cdr3_aa | cdr3_nt
. | TRBJ2-1 | TRBV15 | . | CATTGMGTEYNEQFF | TGTGCCACCACCGGAATGGGGACCGAATACAATGAGCAGTTCTTC
TRBD1 | TRBJ1-2 | TRBV7-9 | . | CASSSPLLDRIYGYTF | TGTGCCAGCAGCTCCCCCCTCTTGGACAGGATCTATGGCTACACCTTC
. | TRBJ2-7 | TRBV7-2 | once | CASSSRRVITEQYF | TGTGCCAGCAGCTCCCGAAGGGTAATAACTGAGCAGTACTTC
. | TRBJ2-7 | TRBV4-1 | . | CASSQTTTVSYEQYF | TGCGCCAGCAGCCAGACCACGACAGTCTCCTACGAGCAGTACTTC
. | TRBJ2-7 | TRBV30 | . | CAWSVIPTEQYF | TGTGCCTGGAGTGTAATCCCAACCGAGCAGTACTTC
. | TRBJ1-5 | TRBV28 | . | CASSLNPPSVNQPQHF | TGTGCCAGCAGTTTAAATCCCCCCTCGGTCAATCAGCCCCAGCATTTT
. | TRBJ2-1 | TRBV19 | . | CASSGFSYNEQFF | TGTGCCAGTAGCGGGTTTTCCTACAATGAGCAGTTCTTC
. | TRBJ2-7 | TRBV7-9 | . | CASSPRDTPRAYEQYF | TGTGCCAGCAGCCCGAGGGACACCCCAAGGGCCTACGAGCAGTACTTC
. | TRBJ1-4 | TRBV5-6 | . | CASSLDGEKLFF | TGTGCCAGCAGCTTGGATGGTGAAAAACTGTTTTTT
TRBD1 | TRBJ1-1 | TRBV11-2 | . | CASRIPGPGQRPMNTEAFF | TGTGCCAGCAGGATCCCGGGCCCGGGACAGAGACCTATGAACACTGAAGCTTTCTTT
. | TRBJ2-2 | TRBV7-6 | . | CASSLWAGELFF | TGTGCCAGCAGCTTATGGGCCGGGGAGCTGTTTTTT
. | TRBJ2-7 | TRBV9 | once | CASSVRPGALTYEQYF | TGTGCCAGCAGCGTACGTCCCGGGGCGCTCACCTACGAGCAGTACTTC
TRBD1 | TRBJ2-7 | TRBV7-8 | . | CASSPTGTGTYEQYF | TGTGCCAGCAGCCCAACCGGGACAGGGACCTACGAGCAGTACTTC
. | TRBJ2-7 | TRBV2 | . | CASSRSAYERQYF | TGTGCCAGCAGTAGGAGTGCCTACGAGAGGCAGTACTTC
TRBD2 | TRBJ2-1 | TRBV10-2 | . | CASRTSGSFDEQFF | TGCGCCAGCAGGACTAGCGGGAGTTTCGATGAGCAGTTCTTC
TRBD2 | TRBJ2-3 | TRBV6-5 | . | CASSSGRGADTQYF | TGTGCCAGCAGCTCGGGACGGGGGGCAGATACGCAGTATTTT
. | TRBJ2-7 | TRBV6-5 | . | CASSYSYQTSYEQYF | TGTGCCAGCAGTTACTCCTACCAAACTTCCTACGAGCAGTACTTC
TRBD1 | TRBJ1-1 | TRBV10-2 | . | CASSEVSGGGTEAFF | TGCGCCAGCAGTGAGGTTTCAGGGGGCGGCACTGAAGCTTTCTTT
. | TRBJ2-5 | TRBV11-3 | once | CASSSIQETQYF | TGTGCCAGCAGCTCGATCCAAGAGACCCAGTACTTC
. | TRBJ2-1 | TRBV2 | . | CASSEAVEGSNEQFF | TGTGCCAGCAGTGAGGCGGTAGAGGGGTCCAATGAGCAGTTCTTC
TRBD2 | TRBJ2-2 | TRBV4-1 | . | CASSQTSGRSAGELFF | TGCGCCAGCAGCCAGACTAGCGGGAGAAGCGCCGGGGAGCTGTTTTTT
TRBD2 | TRBJ2-3 | TRBV19 | . | CATRGTSGPADTQYF | TGTGCCACCAGGGGGACTAGCGGCCCCGCAGATACGCAGTATTTT
TRBD2 | TRBJ2-1 | TRBV4-3 | . | CASSQDLGGEDNEQFF | TGCGCCAGCAGCCAAGATTTGGGGGGGGAAGACAATGAGCAGTTCTTC
. | TRBJ1-4 | TRBV27 | . | CASSLWAGGGGKLFF | TGTGCCAGCAGTTTATGGGCGGGGGGAGGAGGAAAACTGTTTTTT
TRBD2 | TRBJ2-7 | TRBV10-3 | once | CAISESGTSTYEQYF | TGTGCCATCAGTGAGTCTGGGACTAGTACCTACGAGCAGTACTTC
. | TRBJ1-1 | TRBV11-1 | . | CASSLAPDGSNTEAFF | TGTGCCAGCAGCTTAGCCCCGGACGGATCGAACACTGAAGCTTTCTTT
. | TRBJ2-3 | TRBV6-1 | . | CASSVGTFVADTQYF | TGTGCCAGCAGCGTAGGGACGTTTGTGGCAGATACGCAGTATTTT
. | TRBJ2-1 | TRBV6-1 | . | CASSDRGPYNEQFF | TGTGCCAGCAGTGACCGGGGGCCCTACAATGAGCAGTTCTTC
. | TRBJ1-1 | TRBV7-2 | few | CASSPADSSNTEAFF | TGTGCCAGCAGCCCAGCTGACAGCTCGAACACTGAAGCTTTCTTT
. | TRBJ1-2 | TRBV19 | . | CASNFWGSNYGYTF | TGTGCCAGTAATTTCTGGGGCAGTAACTATGGCTACACCTTC
. | TRBJ2-2 | TRBV5-6 | . | CASSLEQGWTGELFF | TGTGCCAGCAGCTTGGAACAGGGTTGGACCGGGGAGCTGTTTTTT
TRBD2 | TRBJ2-1 | TRBV28 | . | CASSYSGGDSYNEQFF | TGTGCCAGCAGTTATAGCGGGGGGGACTCCTACAATGAGCAGTTCTTC